The source of this T cell receptor beta chain is a study of cytomegalovirus exposure and HLA in healthy donors. The PCR made use of 60 Vbeta and 13 Jbeta primers. Clones were sequenced by immunoSEQ multiplex PCR, and TCRdb holds only the in-frame ones, with some missing. The sample consists of fewer than 150,000 clones, 70% to 85% of them appearing once. This CDR3 has 12 residues. Germline CDR1 reads ENHRY; CDR2 reads SYGVKD. V lost 6 bases and J lost 2, with 7 bases in between. Details on this clone: Its matching antigen is unknown.

The study, taken as a whole, reports: A later analysis reportedly found that, within productive TCRs, an Asian-associated ancestry cluster had fewer N-insertions than the mean observed across the approximately 700 donors. Most subjects' HLA-A and HLA-B alleles were reportedly predicted from TCR beta sequences.

What was sequenced was PBMCs. This clonotype was sampled from a woman between 18 and 30 years old in good health and CMV-seronegative. The genes are TRBV10-3 and TRBJ1-1; D gene unclear. CDR3 DNA sequence: TGTGCCATCAGCGGGGAAAACACTGAAGCTTTCTTT. Translating gives CAISGENTEAFF.